This T cell receptor beta chain was found in a study of OX40 agonist ivuxolimab in advanced cancers. The assay was immunoSEQ multiplex PCR, and TCRdb's table has in-frame clones only and misses some. This table holds approximately 68,000 clones, 88% found once. The V gene end was trimmed by 4 bases and the J gene end by 5 bases; junction bases not matched to a gene: 3. The CDR3 consists of 13 residues. Germline-derived CDR1 and CDR2 are SGHDN and FVKESK. The material sequenced was CD4+ or CD8+ T cells sorted from blood, taken in a trial of the OX40 agonist ivuxolimab. V is TRBV14 and J is TRBJ2-3, with 7 nucleotides matching TRBD1. The TCR comes from an adult with an advanced solid tumor such as melanoma, head and neck, liver or kidney cancer. This CDR3 is CASSPRDRDTQYF. The CDR3 DNA reads as TGTGCCAGCAGCCCCAGGGACAGAGATACGCAGTATTTT.